This is a list of T cell receptor beta chains from one sample in a study of shared clonotypes between healthy human individuals. Only in-frame clones appear in the TCRdb table, and some are missing; sequencing was by immunoSEQ multiplex PCR. The sample has some 800,000 clones, approximately 92% seen once; the top ten hold 20% to 30%. The source material was naive CD8+ T cells sorted from blood. These TCRs come from a man between 25 and 39 years old in good health. The CDR3 runs from the conserved cysteine through the conserved F or W. The D gene is left open where the match is weak. Clone size, where shown, is once, few, many, or a class for clones that have expanded.

J | size | V | D | CDR3 | DNA
TRBJ2-1 | . | TRBV9 | . | CASSLNNEQFF | TGTGCCAGCAGCCTTAACAATGAGCAGTTCTTC
TRBJ1-5 | . | TRBV7-8 | TRBD1 | CASSFTGGMSNQPQHF | TGTGCCAGCAGCTTTACAGGGGGGATGAGCAATCAGCCCCAGCATTTT
TRBJ2-6 | . | TRBV7-6 | TRBD1 | CASSPRDRERAGANVLTF | TGTGCCAGCAGCCCCCGGGACAGGGAGAGGGCTGGGGCCAACGTCCTGACTTTC
TRBJ2-1 | . | TRBV9 | TRBD2 | CASRAPLAGVYNEQFF | TGTGCCAGCAGAGCCCCTCTAGCGGGAGTTTACAATGAGCAGTTCTTC
TRBJ2-7 | . | TRBV9 | TRBD1 | CASSPRDREYEQYF | TGTGCCAGCAGCCCCCGGGACAGGGAATACGAGCAGTACTTC
TRBJ2-1 | . | TRBV4-1 | . | CASSQDKAVSYNEQFF | TGCGCCAGCAGCCAAGATAAAGCGGTCTCCTACAATGAGCAGTTCTTC
TRBJ2-1 | . | TRBV4-3 | TRBD2 | CASSLEAGVGYNEQFF | TGCGCCAGCAGCCTCGAAGCGGGAGTGGGTTACAATGAGCAGTTCTTC
TRBJ2-3 | . | TRBV15 | . | CATSGDFAGDTQYF | TGTGCCACCAGCGGGGACTTTGCGGGAGATACGCAGTATTTT
TRBJ2-1 | . | TRBV27 | TRBD1 | CASTGTGYNEQFF | TGTGCCAGCACCGGGACAGGGTACAATGAGCAGTTCTTC
TRBJ2-2 | . | TRBV29-1 | . | CSVEARGRPPNTGELFF | TGCAGCGTCGAGGCCAGGGGCCGACCCCCGAACACCGGGGAGCTGTTTTTT
TRBJ2-3 | . | TRBV27 | TRBD2 | CASSSPSGTSTDTQYF | TGTGCCAGCAGTTCCCCTAGCGGGACGAGCACAGATACGCAGTATTTT
TRBJ2-7 | . | TRBV6-1 | . | CASSSVAGPYEQYF | TGTGCCAGCAGTTCCGTCGCAGGACCCTACGAGCAGTACTTC
TRBJ2-3 | . | TRBV11-2 | TRBD2 | CASSHKTGTRSTDTQYF | TGTGCCAGCAGCCACAAGACCGGGACTAGGAGCACAGATACGCAGTATTTT
TRBJ2-1 | . | TRBV19 | . | CASSIVGNEQFF | TGTGCCAGTAGTATCGTTGGGAATGAGCAGTTCTTC
TRBJ1-5 | . | TRBV25-1 | . | CASSEFGTEPQHF | TGTGCCAGCAGTGAATTCGGGACGGAGCCCCAGCATTTT
TRBJ2-2 | . | TRBV27 | . | CASSFARDTGELFF | TGTGCCAGCAGTTTTGCCAGAGACACCGGGGAGCTGTTTTTT
TRBJ2-3 | . | TRBV25-1 | . | CASSRTSTDTQYF | TGTGCCAGCAGTCGTACTAGTACAGATACGCAGTATTTT
TRBJ2-7 | few | TRBV7-9 | TRBD2 | CASSSPGGLAESPYEQYF | TGTGCCAGCAGCTCCCCGGGGGGACTAGCGGAATCCCCGTACGAGCAGTACTTC
TRBJ2-4 | . | TRBV7-2 | TRBD2 | CASSLVTMREENIQYF | TGTGCCAGCAGCTTAGTTACTATGCGGGAGGAAAACATTCAGTACTTC
TRBJ2-7 | . | TRBV7-2 | . | CASSSLGGNYEQYF | TGTGCCAGCAGCTCCCTTGGGGGTAACTACGAGCAGTACTTC
TRBJ2-1 | . | TRBV5-1 | TRBD2 | CASSFNSGLAGGPFYEQFF | TGCGCCAGCAGCTTTAATTCGGGACTAGCGGGAGGGCCTTTCTATGAGCAGTTCTTC
TRBJ2-7 | . | TRBV7-9 | . | CASSPSIGTGTYEQYF | TGTGCCAGCAGTCCGTCGATAGGAACAGGGACCTACGAGCAGTACTTC
TRBJ1-5 | . | TRBV27 | . | CASSLYLDRFGNQPQHF | TGTGCCAGCAGTTTATACCTTGACAGGTTTGGCAATCAGCCCCAGCATTTT
TRBJ1-2 | . | TRBV5-1 | TRBD1 | CASSLDQRDSSYGYTF | TGCGCCAGCAGCTTGGACCAACGGGACAGCTCCTATGGCTACACCTTC
TRBJ2-3 | once | TRBV2 | TRBD1 | CASSVIGTGGTDTQYF | TGTGCCAGCAGTGTTATAGGGACAGGGGGCACAGATACGCAGTATTTT
TRBJ2-1 | . | TRBV7-9 | TRBD2 | CASSLASGDNEQFF | TGTGCCAGCAGCTTGGCTAGCGGGGACAATGAGCAGTTCTTC
TRBJ2-3 | . | TRBV28 | TRBD2 | CASSLGLAQTDTQYF | TGTGCCAGCAGTCTCGGACTAGCGCAAACAGATACGCAGTATTTT
TRBJ2-3 | . | TRBV2 | TRBD2 | CASSQTRLAGTRIDTQYF | TGTGCCAGCAGCCAAACCCGACTAGCGGGAACTCGGATAGATACGCAGTATTTT
TRBJ2-1 | . | TRBV15 | . | CATSFLRAGTNEQFF | TGTGCCACCAGCTTCCTGAGGGCAGGGACTAATGAGCAGTTCTTC
TRBJ2-7 | . | TRBV7-9 | . | CASSLSQPGQEAEQYF | TGTGCCAGCAGCTTATCCCAACCGGGACAAGAGGCCGAGCAGTACTTC
TRBJ2-7 | . | TRBV27 | TRBD2 | CASSPRTSGSLYEQYF | TGTGCCAGCAGTCCTCGGACTAGCGGGAGCCTCTACGAGCAGTACTTC
TRBJ2-3 | . | TRBV11-2 | . | CASSLSAGTSTDTQYF | TGTGCCAGCAGCTTATCGGCAGGGACTAGCACAGATACGCAGTATTTT
TRBJ2-7 | . | TRBV7-9 | TRBD2 | CASSSTSERTHEQYF | TGTGCCAGCAGTTCAACTAGCGAGAGGACCCACGAGCAGTACTTC
TRBJ2-7 | . | TRBV9 | TRBD1 | CASSPGQGAFYEQYF | TGTGCCAGCAGCCCGGGACAGGGGGCTTTCTACGAGCAGTACTTC
TRBJ2-1 | . | TRBV4-1 | . | CASSQDPWENYNEQFF | TGCGCCAGCAGCCAAGATCCTTGGGAAAACTACAATGAGCAGTTCTTC
TRBJ2-7 | . | TRBV5-6 | . | CASSSPVKGISYEQYF | TGTGCCAGCAGCTCCCCAGTCAAGGGAATCTCCTACGAGCAGTACTTC
TRBJ2-2 | . | TRBV7-8 | TRBD2 | CASSSTSGTGELFF | TGTGCCAGCAGCTCGACTAGCGGAACCGGGGAGCTGTTTTTT
TRBJ2-7 | . | TRBV11-3 | . | CASSLGGGSYEQYF | TGTGCCAGCAGCTTAGGCGGAGGCTCCTACGAGCAGTACTTC
TRBJ2-7 | . | TRBV13 | . | CASSVRRGIYSYEQYF | TGTGCCAGCAGCGTTAGGAGAGGGATTTACTCCTACGAGCAGTACTTC
TRBJ2-1 | . | TRBV29-1 | TRBD1 | CSAGQAGYNEQFF | TGCAGCGCGGGACAGGCCGGCTACAATGAGCAGTTCTTC
TRBJ2-2 | . | TRBV4-1 | . | CASSFNGANTGELFF | TGCGCCAGCAGCTTCAATGGGGCGAACACCGGGGAGCTGTTTTTT
TRBJ2-7 | few | TRBV7-3 | . | CASSFGGGYEQYF | TGTGCCAGCAGCTTCGGGGGCGGCTACGAGCAGTACTTC
TRBJ2-7 | . | TRBV5-1 | TRBD2 | CASSPIAGGPYEQYF | TGCGCCAGCAGCCCTATAGCGGGAGGCCCCTACGAGCAGTACTTC
TRBJ1-2 | . | TRBV7-9 | . | CASSLADGGLGGYTF | TGTGCCAGCAGCTTAGCGGATGGGGGGCTCGGCGGCTACACCTTC
TRBJ1-1 | . | TRBV28 | . | CASSPAAGVNTEAFF | TGTGCCAGCAGTCCCGCCGCGGGCGTGAACACTGAAGCTTTCTTT
TRBJ2-1 | . | TRBV5-1 | . | CASSQGQYGYEQFF | TGCGCCAGCAGTCAGGGACAATATGGGTATGAGCAGTTCTTC
TRBJ2-5 | . | TRBV29-1 | TRBD2 | CSVPRPAGLAGGNQETQYF | TGCAGCGTTCCTAGACCCGCGGGACTAGCGGGAGGGAACCAAGAGACCCAGTACTTC
TRBJ2-3 | . | TRBV5-4 | TRBD1 | CASSLRDRGTDTQYF | TGTGCCAGCAGCCTCCGGGACAGGGGCACAGATACGCAGTATTTT
TRBJ2-1 | . | TRBV7-9 | TRBD2 | CASSSDGGSGRIFNEQFF | TGTGCCAGCAGCTCGGATGGGGGTAGCGGGAGGATATTTAATGAGCAGTTCTTC
TRBJ2-7 | . | TRBV21-1 | . | CASSYPGQEAYEQYF | TGTGCCAGCAGCTATCCGGGACAGGAGGCCTACGAGCAGTACTTC
TRBJ1-5 | . | TRBV7-6 | . | CASSDGPSRPQHF | TGTGCCAGCAGCGACGGGCCCTCTCGGCCCCAGCATTTT